The present TCR beta chain was sequenced within a study of CXCR3-negative and CXCR3-positive naive CD8 T cells. Sorts that each held 300,000 cells were run in triplicate for every CD8+ T cell subset. In preparing the TRB cDNA libraries, 5' RACE with UMI labels was used. TCRdb reprocessed the 5' RACE reads, keeping one entry per CDR3 protein, no DNA. Listed are about 62,000 distinct CDR3 sequences; 4.3% falls within the top ten. The germline V gene encodes CDR1 SGHRS and CDR2 YFSETQ. The CDR3 runs 14 residues. The sample was naive CXCR3- CD8+ T cells from blood. Indicated subset: CD45RO-CCR7+CD27+CD95- naive CD8+ T cells lacking CXCR3 (TNR3-). The J gene is TRBJ2-7, the V gene TRBV5-1; TCRdb's assignment of TRBD1 cannot be checked, as there is no DNA. The origin of this receptor is a human donor in good health. Some clones in this sample may be carry-over from other donors' samples. The CDR3 spells CASSLDRGFYEQYF.